What follows are 12 T cell receptor beta chains derived from one specimen sequenced in a study of blood T cell repertoires in COVID-19. Profiled with immunoSEQ multiplex PCR; TCRdb holds only in-frame clones, not every one. This table has 100,000 to 150,000 clones, roughly four fifths appearing once. Sequenced material: peripheral blood. The receptor set was obtained from a man under 40 with COVID-19, enrolled during active disease.

The chain is built from TRBV4-1 and TRBJ1-6; 7 nucleotides agree with TRBD1. J lost 6 bases, V lost 4 bases, and 9 bases had no gene match. CDR1 MGHRA and CDR2 YSYEKL come from the germline V gene. CDR3 length: 16 residues. CDR3 sequence reads: CASSLTRDSRNSPLHF. CDR3 DNA sequence: TGCGCCAGCAGCCTTACCCGGGACAGCCGTAATTCACCCCTCCACTTT.

The chain carries TRBV7-2 and TRBJ1-3; D is possibly TRBD1 (6 bases). Per the germline V gene, CDR1 is SGHTA and CDR2 is FQGNSA. This CDR3 has 16 residues. Trimming shortened V by 5 bases and J by 0 bases, and 14 bases separated the two germline ends. CDR3 bases: TGTGCCAGCAGCGCAGGGACACCCTACTCTGGAAACACCATATATTTT. It yields the protein CASSAGTPYSGNTIYF.

On this clone itself: At one boundary the junction diverges from the germline segment, which might be a read error. The chain combines TRBV7-7 with TRBJ2-5, with TRBD2 matching over 9 bases. CDR1 is SSHAT and CDR2 is FNYEAQ in the germline V gene (reference sequence). The CDR3 runs 15 residues. The CDR3 DNA reads TGTGCTAGCAGCCTAGGAGGCGCGGGAGGGGAGACCCAGTACTTC. This translates into CASSLGGAGGETQYF.

The chain recombines TRBV4-1 with TRBJ2-5; D perhaps matches TRBD2 (6 bases). V lost 4 bases and J 3 bases, leaving 15 bases between the germline ends. This CDR3 has 15 residues. CDR1 and CDR2 from the germline V gene are MGHRA and YSYEKL. The CDR3 sequence: CASSPAGGKEETQYF. The CDR3 DNA follows: TGCGCCAGCAGCCCGGCAGGAGGGAAGGAAGAGACCCAGTACTTC.

This clone came up once. V is TRBV25-1 and J is TRBJ1-3, with 9 bases identical to TRBD1. Germline V gene sequence: CDR1 MGHDK, CDR2 SYGVNS. The CDR3 consists of 16 residues. After removal of 6 bases from V and 4 bases from J, the junction contained 10 bases not matched to a gene. The CDR3 here is CASSYTGTGTGNTIYF. The DNA of the CDR3 is TGTGCCAGCAGCTATACCGGGACAGGGACAGGAAACACCATATATTTT.

This sequence joins TRBV6-5 and TRBJ2-1, with 7 bases fitting TRBD1. The germline V gene encodes CDR1 MNHEY and CDR2 SVGAGI. The CDR3 totals 14 residues. V shed 3 bases and J 8 bases; nucleotides not matched to a gene: 7. This chain's CDR3 is CASSYNRGDHEQFF. The CDR3 DNA sequence: TGTGCCAGCAGTTATAACAGGGGAGATCATGAGCAGTTCTTC.

Here the CDR3 reads CASSLDSLVGGYTF. The CDR3 DNA reads as TGTGCCAGCAGCCTGGACAGCCTCGTCGGGGGCTACACCTTC. This sequence joins TRBV6-5 and TRBJ1-2, with D perhaps TRBD1 (6 bases). CDR3 length: 14 amino acids. The germline gives CDR1 MNHEY, CDR2 SVGAGI. Trimming took off 6 bases at V and 8 bases at J, with 19 bases between the two ends.

The gene calls are TRBV30 and TRBJ2-1; the D gene is possibly TRBD1 (6 bases). Between the trimmed V and J ends, which lost 2 bases and 3 bases, there was a span of 14 bases. The CDR3 contains 15 residues. Germline CDR1 reads GTSNPN; CDR2 reads SVGIG (reference sequence). The CDR3 region is CAWSPGLQGYNEQFF. CDR3 nucleotide sequence: TGTGCCTGGAGTCCAGGCCTACAGGGCTACAATGAGCAGTTCTTC. The variable domain in full, with the rest retrieved from reference TRBV30 and TRBJ2-1, is SQTIHQWPATLVQPVGSPLSLECTVEGTSNPNLYWYRQAAGRGLQLLFYSVGIGQISSEVPQNLSASRPQDRQFILSSKKLLLSDSGFYLCAWSPGLQGYNEQFFGPGTRLTVL.

The chain links TRBV2 to TRBJ1-5, with TRBD1 as a possible D gene (5 bases). Germline CDR1 and CDR2: SNHLY and FYNNEI. CDR3 length: 15 amino acids. Trimming pared 4 bases from V and 4 bases from J, leaving 14 bases between. CDR3 nucleotides: TGTGCCAGCAGTGGGGGGGTGACGGAAAATCAGCCCCAGCATTTT. It translates to CASSGGVTENQPQHF.

The rearrangement links TRBV5-5 to TRBJ1-4; maybe TRBD1 (5 bases). Germline V gene sequence: CDR1 SGHKS, CDR2 YYEKEE (reference sequence). Trimming removed 0 bases from V and 7 bases from J, with 10 bases in between. This CDR3 has 14 amino acids. Here the CDR3 DNA reads TGTGCCAGCAGCTTGGGGCAGGGCGGTGAAAAACTGTTTTTT. This translates into CASSLGQGGEKLFF. Complete variable domain (other parts from reference TRBV5-5 and TRBJ1-4): DAGVTQSPTHLIKTRGQQVTLRCSPISGHKSVSWYQQVLGQGPQFIFQYYEKEERGRGNFPDRFSARQFPNYSSELNVNALLLGDSALYLCASSLGQGGEKLFFGSGTQLSVL.

The chain recombines TRBV28 with TRBJ2-2; 8 bases line up with TRBD1. CDR3 length: 18 residues. The V gene end was trimmed by 2 bases and the J gene end by 7 bases; junction bases not matched to a gene: 15. The germline gives CDR1 MDHEN, CDR2 SYDVKM. As DNA, the CDR3 is TGTGCCAGCAGTTTAGGCCCAGAAGAGGACAGGGCCAACGGGGAGCTGTTTTTT. This encodes CASSLGPEEDRANGELFF.

The chain has TRBV10-3 and TRBJ1-1; D is undetermined. Germline CDR1 ENHRY, CDR2 SYGVKD. V was pared by 3 bases and J by 4 bases, with 18 bases between. The CDR3 contains 16 residues. CDR3 region: CAISERGGEGSTEAFF. DNA of the CDR3: TGTGCCATCAGTGAAAGAGGTGGGGAGGGTAGCACTGAAGCTTTCTTT.